Below, 30 T cell receptor beta chains from the same sample are listed, as sequenced in a study of shared clonotypes between healthy human individuals. The data were produced by immunoSEQ multiplex PCR, yet TCRdb's version contains in-frame clones alone and is incomplete. The sample yields 950,000 to 1,100,000 clones, about 70% seen once. What was sequenced was memory CD4+ T cells sorted from blood. The subset was: CD45RA-negative fraction. The receptors come from a man younger than 30 in good health.

This chain links TRBV18 with TRBJ1-2, with D maybe TRBD1 (5 bases). CDR1 and CDR2 from the germline V gene are KGHSH and LQKENI. The CDR3 has 13 residues. V was clipped by 2 bases and J by 8 bases, with 12 bases between them. The CDR3 sequence is CASSPFREEGYTF. DNA for the CDR3: TGTGCCAGCTCACCATTCAGGGAGGAAGGCTACACCTTC. The full variable domain, in which reference TRBV18 and TRBJ1-2 provide the parts outside the CDR3, is NAGVMQNPRHLVRRRGQEARLRCSPMKGHSHVYWYRQLPEEGLKFMVYLQKENIIDESGMPKERFSAEFPKEGPSILRIQQVVRGDSAAYFCASSPFREEGYTFGSGTRLTVV.

This clone was seen a single time. The chain has TRBV19 and TRBJ1-2, with TRBD1 matching over 8 bases. The trim removed 4 bases at V and 4 bases at J, leaving 5 bases unmatched. There are 14 residues in the CDR3. The germline gives CDR1 LNHDA, CDR2 SQIVND (reference sequence). CDR3 in DNA: TGTGCCAGTAGTAAAGGACAGGGAGGCTATGGCTACACCTTC. It translates to CASSKGQGGYGYTF.

CDR3 residues: CASRTPGNEKLFF. DNA of the CDR3: TGTGCCAGCAGGACCCCGGGGAATGAAAAACTGTTTTTT. The rearrangement uses TRBV6-5 and TRBJ1-4; D is unresolved. The V end was cut by 6 bases, the J end by 5 bases, with 10 bases between. Per germline, CDR1 MNHEY and CDR2 SVGAGI. There are 13 residues in the CDR3.

J is TRBJ1-1 and V is TRBV10-1; 7 positions agree with TRBD1. The V gene's germline CDR1 is WNHNN and CDR2 SYGVQD (reference sequence). The CDR3 has 14 residues. Trimming cost V 5 bases and J 3 bases; bases outside gene matches: 6. The CDR3 spells CASSLDRFDTEAFF. CDR3 nucleotide sequence: TGCGCCAGCAGTTTGGACAGGTTTGACACTGAAGCTTTCTTT.

CDR3 residues: CASTQPPTLAAFF. The CDR3 coding sequence is TGTGCCAGCACCCAACCTCCGACCCTGGCAGCTTTCTTT. This chain uses TRBV6-5 with TRBJ1-1; D call uncertain. V gave up 7 bases and J gave up 10 bases, with 19 bases separating them. Germline V gives CDR1 MNHEY, CDR2 SVGAGI. The length of the CDR3 is 13 residues.

This sequence joins TRBV5-5 and TRBJ2-7; TRBD2 matches 8 bases. The V and J ends lost 6 bases and 4 bases, in that order; junction bases with no gene match: 9. CDR3 length equals 14 residues. The germline gives CDR1 SGHKS, CDR2 YYEKEE (reference sequence). The CDR3 region is CASTSGTSFYEQYF. DNA of the CDR3: TGTGCCAGCACCTCCGGGACTAGTTTTTACGAGCAGTACTTC.

The chain uses TRBV5-1 and TRBJ2-1, with D tentatively TRBD2 (6 bases). In germline, CDR1 is SGHRS, CDR2 YFSETQ. Trimming took off 4 bases at V and 5 bases at J, with 16 bases between the two ends. The CDR3 runs to 15 residues. The chain's CDR3 is CASSLRVGGDNEQFF. The CDR3 DNA follows: TGCGCCAGCAGCCTCCGGGTGGGGGGAGACAATGAGCAGTTCTTC.

The chain has TRBV6-5 and TRBJ1-4; the match to TRBD1 covers 8 bases. Germline assignment: CDR1 MNHEY and CDR2 SVGAGI. The ends lost 6 bases at V and 8 bases at J; junction bases unmatched: 2. The CDR3 contains 12 residues. For the CDR3, the DNA is TGTGCCAGCAGCCGACAGGGGGAAAAACTGTTTTTT. Protein product: CASSRQGEKLFF.

This clone has a handful of counts. The CDR3 sequence is CATSSTNAGGGYTF. In nucleotides, the CDR3 is TGTGCCACCAGCTCCACTAATGCAGGGGGTGGCTACACCTTC. The V call is TRBV15, the J call TRBJ1-2; the match to TRBD1 covers 7 bases. This CDR3 has 14 residues. CDR1 and CDR2 (germline): LNHNV, YYDKDF (reference sequence). The J segment lost 7 bases and the V segment lost 5 bases, leaving 10 bases of the junction unmatched. The entire variable domain, with the rest obtained from reference TRBV15 and TRBJ1-2, is as follows: DAMVIQNPRYQVTQFGKPVTLSCSQTLNHNVMYWYQQKSSQAPKLLFHYYDKDFNNEADTPDNFQSRRPNTSFCFLDIRSPGLGDTAMYLCATSSTNAGGGYTFGSGTRLTVV.

This clone appeared a single time. The chain has TRBV6-1 and TRBJ1-2, with D possibly being TRBD1 (5 bases). CDR3 length: 13 residues. The germline gives CDR1 MNHNS, CDR2 SASEGT. V lost 2 bases, J lost 7 bases, and 11 bases lay in between. The CDR3 bases are TGTGCCAGCAGTGAACTGGGGGTAGGTGGCTACACCTTC. Protein product: CASSELGVGGYTF.

This chain links TRBV10-3 with TRBJ1-3; 8 bases map to TRBD1. V was pared by 2 bases and J by 5 bases, with 5 bases of the junction left unmatched. The CDR3 runs to 15 residues. CDR1 ENHRY and CDR2 SYGVKD come from the germline V gene. The CDR3 is CAISEAGQGRNTIYF. The CDR3 bases are TGTGCCATCAGTGAGGCAGGACAGGGAAGAAACACCATATATTTT.

V gene TRBV4-1 combines with J gene TRBJ2-2, with TRBD2 as a possible D gene (6 bases). There are 14 residues in the CDR3. Germline V gives CDR1 MGHRA, CDR2 YSYEKL. V lost 11 bases and J lost 0, with 13 bases in between. The CDR3 DNA reads TGCGCCTCCCGGGGGTCTACGAACACCGGGGAGCTGTTTTTT. It codes for CASRGSTNTGELFF.

The rearrangement joins TRBV7-2 to TRBJ2-7, with TRBD2 matching 15 bases. V lost 4 bases to trimming and J lost 4 bases; unmatched junction nucleotides: 8. This CDR3 has 17 residues. The germline gives CDR1 SGHTA, CDR2 FQGNSA. The chain's CDR3 is CASSSGLAGGIAYEQYF. CDR3 bases: TGTGCCAGCAGCTCGGGACTAGCGGGAGGTATCGCATACGAGCAGTACTTC.

With respect to this clone: This sample also contains other DNA sequences that code for the same CDR3. This chain links TRBV6-6 with TRBJ1-5, with D hard to call. CDR1 is MNHNY and CDR2 is SVGAGI in the germline V gene (reference sequence). Trimming took 0 bases from V and 5 from J, leaving 8 bases between them. The CDR3 has 14 amino acids. The CDR3 protein is CASSYSSADQPQHF. The DNA of the CDR3 is TGTGCCAGCAGTTACTCAAGCGCGGATCAGCCCCAGCATTTT.

This chain uses TRBV5-4 with TRBJ2-5; TRBD1 agrees at 9 bases. The germline V gene has CDR1 SGHNT and CDR2 YYREEE (reference sequence). The length of the CDR3 is 14 residues. V shed 3 bases, J shed 6 bases, and the junction held 6 bases outside the gene matches. The CDR3 bases are TGTGCCAGCAGCTCGACAGGGGGTGGACAGACCCAGTACTTC. It is translated as CASSSTGGGQTQYF.

This clone turned up a few times. CDR3 in DNA: TGTGCCAGCAGTAGAAGGGACAGGGGCACAGATACGCAGTATTTT. This sequence encodes CASSRRDRGTDTQYF. The chain has TRBV9 and TRBJ2-3; TRBD1 matches 9 bases. The CDR3 consists of 15 residues. The V and J ends lost 5 bases and 1 base, in that order; junction bases with no gene match: 5. From germline, CDR1 is SGDLS and CDR2 YYNGEE.

This clone has only a few counts. The chain couples TRBV5-6 to TRBJ1-5; tentatively, D is TRBD1 (5 bases). The CDR3 runs 15 residues. With 4 bases removed from V and 0 bases from J, the gap between germline ends came to 11 bases. Germline loops: CDR1 SGHDT, CDR2 YYEEEE. The CDR3 bases are TGTGCCAGCAGCAAAGACAGTTATAGCAATCAGCCCCAGCATTTT. This translates into CASSKDSYSNQPQHF.

The CDR3 here is CASSGGASGTEAFF. In nucleotides, the CDR3 is TGTGCCAGCAGCGGGGGGGCCTCGGGCACTGAAGCTTTCTTT. The rearrangement uses TRBV7-9 and TRBJ1-1; a possible D gene is TRBD1 (6 bases). Germline V gene lookup returns CDR1 SEHNR and CDR2 FQNEAQ (reference sequence). The CDR3 loop spans 14 amino acids. V was pared by 5 bases and J by 4 bases, with 14 bases between.

J is TRBJ1-1 and V is TRBV20-1; possibly TRBD1 for D (6 bases). This CDR3 spans 11 amino acids. Between the trimmed V and J ends, which lost 5 bases and 5 bases, there was a span of 9 bases. Germline assignment: CDR1 DFQATT and CDR2 SNEGSKA (reference sequence). The CDR3 bases are TGCAGTGCTCTCGACAGGACTGAAGCTTTCTTT. This sequence encodes CSALDRTEAFF.

This clone has just one count. The chain couples TRBV30 to TRBJ2-7; 9 bases align to TRBD1. Germline loops: CDR1 GTSNPN, CDR2 SVGIG (reference sequence). This CDR3 spans 15 amino acids. Trimming removed 0 bases from V and 3 bases from J; junction bases left unmatched: 6. DNA of the CDR3: TGTGCCTGGAGTGTACGGGGGACAGGGATCTACGAGCAGTACTTC. It codes for CAWSVRGTGIYEQYF. Using reference TRBV30 and TRBJ2-7 for the parts outside the CDR3, the full variable domain is SQTIHQWPATLVQPVGSPLSLECTVEGTSNPNLYWYRQAAGRGLQLLFYSVGIGQISSEVPQNLSASRPQDRQFILSSKKLLLSDSGFYLCAWSVRGTGIYEQYFGPGTRLTVT.

The chain links TRBV4-1 to TRBJ2-1; the match to TRBD2 covers 8 bases. The CDR3 covers 16 residues. The germline CDR1 and CDR2 sequences are MGHRA and YSYEKL. V lost 3 bases and J lost 1; bases outside the gene matches: 5. The CDR3 sequence: CASSHGAGESYNEQFF. For the CDR3, the DNA is TGCGCCAGCAGCCACGGAGCGGGAGAGTCCTACAATGAGCAGTTCTTC.

The chain has TRBV6-5 and TRBJ1-3; the D is unclear. Trimming took 5 bases from V and 1 from J, leaving 9 bases between them. This CDR3 spans 14 amino acids. Germline V gene sequence: CDR1 MNHEY, CDR2 SVGAGI. The CDR3: CASSREVSGNTIYF. CDR3 in DNA: TGTGCCAGCAGTAGGGAGGTTTCTGGAAACACCATATATTTT.

The CDR3: CASSSTGREQYF. CDR3 nucleotide sequence: TGCGCCAGCAGTTCCACGGGGAGGGAGCAGTACTTC. V gene TRBV10-2 combines with J gene TRBJ2-7; weak D call: TRBD2 (6 bases). In germline, CDR1 is WSHSY, CDR2 SAAADI. With 5 bases removed from V and 7 bases from J, the gap between germline ends came to 12 bases. The CDR3 runs 12 residues.

The chain recombines TRBV4-1 with TRBJ2-3, with 7 positions matching TRBD1. Trimming removed 4 bases from V and 4 bases from J; junction bases left unmatched: 5. Germline loops: CDR1 MGHRA, CDR2 YSYEKL. The CDR3 sequence is 14 residues long. CDR3 sequence: CASSLRGGPDTQYF. The CDR3 coding sequence is TGCGCCAGCAGCCTCAGAGGGGGCCCAGATACGCAGTATTTT.

About this clone itself: Different DNA sequences within this sample yield the same CDR3. This sequence joins TRBV9 and TRBJ1-2; 8 nucleotides match TRBD1. Germline-derived CDR1 and CDR2 are SGDLS and YYNGEE. This CDR3 region has 15 residues. J gave up 4 bases and V 2 bases, and 7 bases lay outside the gene matches. This CDR3 reads CASSVGGQGSYGYTF. The CDR3 region has the DNA TGTGCCAGCAGCGTGGGAGGACAGGGTAGCTATGGCTACACCTTC.

This clone was seen repeatedly, ten times or more. The chain is built from TRBV7-9 and TRBJ2-7, with TRBD2 matching 12 bases. J was trimmed by 4 bases and V by 4 bases; bases with no gene match: 5. Germline V lookup: CDR1 SEHNR, CDR2 FQNEAQ (reference sequence). The CDR3 is 15 amino acids. The CDR3 loop reads CASSSPTSGRYEQYF. In DNA form, the CDR3 reads TGTGCCAGCAGCTCGCCGACTAGCGGGAGATACGAGCAGTACTTC.

Regarding this clone: This may be a read error: a much more frequent sequence differs by one nucleotide. This sample also contains other DNA sequences that code for the same CDR3. This sequence joins TRBV5-1 and TRBJ2-3; the match to TRBD2 covers 7 bases. Unmatched junction bases numbered 0, after V lost 0 bases and J lost 2 bases. CDR1 SGHRS and CDR2 YFSETQ come from the germline V gene. The CDR3 has 14 residues. The CDR3 DNA reads TGCGCCAGCAGCTTGGGGGACTACACAGATACGCAGTATTTT. Translated, it gives CASSLGDYTDTQYF. The whole variable domain, filled in from reference TRBV5-1 and TRBJ2-3, reads KAGVTQTPRYLIKTRGQQVTLSCSPISGHRSVSWYQQTPGQGLQFLFEYFSETQRNKGNFPGRFSGRQFSNSRSEMNVSTLELGDSALYLCASSLGDYTDTQYFGPGTRLTVL.

This clone was found a few times. The chain combines TRBV5-4 with TRBJ1-1; D is ambiguous. There are 13 residues in the CDR3. Germline V CDR1 and CDR2: SGHNT, YYREEE (reference sequence). The V and J ends lost 5 bases and 0 bases respectively, with 8 bases between them. CDR3 coding DNA: TGTGCCAGCAGAACTCGGATGAACACTGAAGCTTTCTTT. This encodes CASRTRMNTEAFF.

The DNA for the CDR3 is TGTGCCAGCAGACAGACAGGAGGCTATGGCTACACCTTC. It translates to CASRQTGGYGYTF. This rearrangement joins TRBV6-6 to TRBJ1-2; D may be TRBD1 (6 bases). V was cut by 6 bases and J by 4 bases, with 12 bases left in between. The CDR3 has 13 residues. Looked up from germline, CDR1 is MNHNY and CDR2 is SVGAGI (reference sequence).

The J gene is TRBJ2-1, the V gene TRBV2, with TRBD2 matching 10 bases. Looked up from germline, CDR1 is SNHLY and CDR2 is FYNNEI. Trimming at V came to 5 bases and at J to 4 bases, leaving 8 bases not matched to a gene. The CDR3 is made up of 16 amino acids. CDR3 sequence (DNA): TGTGCCAGCAGTCCAAATGGACTAGCGGTATACAATGAGCAGTTCTTC. It codes for CASSPNGLAVYNEQFF.